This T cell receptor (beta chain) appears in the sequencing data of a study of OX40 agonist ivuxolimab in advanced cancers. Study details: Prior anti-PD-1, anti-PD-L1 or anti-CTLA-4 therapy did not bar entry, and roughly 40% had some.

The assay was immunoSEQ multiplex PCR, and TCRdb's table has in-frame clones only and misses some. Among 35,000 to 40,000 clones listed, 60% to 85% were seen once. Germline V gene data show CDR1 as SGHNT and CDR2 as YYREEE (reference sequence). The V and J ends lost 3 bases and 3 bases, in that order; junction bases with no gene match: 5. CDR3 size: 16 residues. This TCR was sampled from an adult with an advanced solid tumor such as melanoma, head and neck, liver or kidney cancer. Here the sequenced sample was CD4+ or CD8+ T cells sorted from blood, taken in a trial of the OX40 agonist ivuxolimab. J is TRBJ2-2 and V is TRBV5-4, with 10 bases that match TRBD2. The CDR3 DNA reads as TGTGCCAGCAGCTCCGGACTAGCGGCTGACACCGGGGAGCTGTTTTTT. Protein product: CASSSGLAADTGELFF.